One and the same sample provided the 7 T cell receptor beta chains below, sequenced in a study of blood T cell repertoires in COVID-19. Produced via immunoSEQ multiplex PCR; TCRdb's table is partial and in-frame only. The sample holds about 330,000 clones; around 90% are singletons and the top ten take around a sixth. Sequencing was carried out using PBMCs or T cells enriched from blood (not recorded which). Every receptor here comes from a woman younger than 45 who had recovered from COVID-19.

As DNA, the CDR3 is TGTGCCAGCAGCTTAATCAAGGGGAACATTCAGTACTTC. Its translation: CASSLIKGNIQYF. The chain couples TRBV7-3 to TRBJ2-4; possibly TRBD1 for D (5 bases). The germline V and J ends were trimmed by 1 base and 7 bases, with 8 bases remaining between them. The germline V gene has CDR1 SGHTA and CDR2 FQGTGA. This CDR3 has 13 residues.

The V call is TRBV28, the J call TRBJ2-7; maybe TRBD1 (6 bases). Trimming left V 6 bases short and J 0 bases short, with 15 bases between. CDR1 is MDHEN, CDR2 SYDVKM, per germline. This CDR3 has 15 amino acids. DNA of the CDR3: TGTGCCAGCAGACATTCCCGGGACAACTCCTACGAGCAGTACTTC. Amino acid sequence: CASRHSRDNSYEQYF.

The chain recombines TRBV18 with TRBJ2-2, with D possibly being TRBD2 (5 bases). This CDR3 region has 15 residues. The V gene's germline CDR1 is KGHSH and CDR2 LQKENI. Trimming removed 4 bases at V and 1 base at J, with 10 bases between. CDR3 loop: CASSHNEGNTGELFF. CDR3 sequence (DNA): TGTGCCAGCTCACATAACGAGGGGAACACCGGGGAGCTGTTTTTT.

This sequence joins TRBV6-5 and TRBJ1-5, with 7 bases aligning to TRBD1. V dropped 5 bases and J dropped 2; count of bases not matched to a gene: 6. From germline, CDR1 is MNHEY and CDR2 SVGAGI. The CDR3 spans 15 residues. The CDR3 is CASSQRQGGNQPQHF. CDR3 nucleotide sequence: TGTGCCAGCAGTCAAAGACAGGGAGGCAATCAGCCCCAGCATTTT.

J is TRBJ1-2 and V is TRBV10-3; tentative D call: TRBD1 (6 bases). The germline gives CDR1 ENHRY, CDR2 SYGVKD. Trimming took off 4 bases at V and 0 bases at J, with 12 bases between the two ends. The CDR3 has 15 amino acids. Here the CDR3 reads CAISGGPATNYGYTF. The DNA for the CDR3 is TGTGCCATCAGTGGGGGGCCAGCGACTAACTATGGCTACACCTTC.

Remarks on this clone: The sample contains more than one DNA sequence encoding this CDR3. The gene calls are TRBV4-3 and TRBJ1-6, with TRBD1 identical over 7 bases. This CDR3 is 15 amino acids long. Germline-derived CDR1 and CDR2 are LGHNA and YSLEER. The junction had 4 bases not matched to a gene; V was cut back by 3 bases and J by 5 bases. Written as DNA, the CDR3 is TGCGCCAGCAGCCAGCGGGACAGTAATAATTCACCCCTCCACTTT. Amino acid sequence: CASSQRDSNNSPLHF.

The rearrangement joins TRBV7-9 to TRBJ1-6; D not certain. In germline, CDR1 is SEHNR, CDR2 FQNEAQ (reference sequence). V lost 1 base to trimming and J lost 0 bases, with 4 bases between them. The CDR3 loop spans 15 amino acids. CDR3 sequence (DNA): TGTGCCAGCAGCTTAGGGAGCTCCTATAATTCACCCCTCCACTTT. Its translation is CASSLGSSYNSPLHF.